The 32 T cell receptor beta chains below all came from one sample that was sequenced in a study of T-cell reconstitution after alpha-beta-depleted transplantation in children. TCRbeta library preparation incorporated unique molecular identifiers. TCRdb reanalysed the PCR reads using MiXCR and keeps one entry per CDR3 protein. The sample consists of roughly 200,000 distinct CDR3 sequences, roughly 8.3% of them appearing once. The sequenced sample was PBMCs, mostly from graft donor cells, obtained 360 days after TCRalphabeta/CD19-depleted stem cell transplant. The receptors stem from a male patient between 2 and 15 years old who had a stem cell transplant for acute myeloid leukemia, so the T cells may come from the graft donor.

This clonotype was seen ten or more times. The chain joins TRBV12-3 or TRBV12-4 to TRBJ2-1; TRBD2 matches 14 bases. The CDR3 totals 15 residues. V was clipped by 5 bases and J by 8 bases; unmatched bases: 5. This chain's CDR3 is CASSPRLAGGDEQFF. CDR3 nucleotides: TGTGCCAGCAGTCCCCGACTAGCGGGAGGGGATGAGCAGTTCTTC.

On this clonotype: A single base separates this from a much larger clone, so it may be a read error. The rearrangement joins TRBV11-2 to TRBJ2-5; either TRBD1 or TRBD2 may fit D (5 bases each). The CDR3 runs to 13 residues. Germline CDR1 SGHAT, CDR2 FQNNGV. Trimming took 6 bases from V and 1 from J, leaving 9 bases between them. DNA of the CDR3: TGTGCCAGCAGGGGACGGATCCAAGAGACCCAGTACTTC. Residues: CASRGRIQETQYF.

The chain joins TRBV12-3 or TRBV12-4 to TRBJ2-1; D might be TRBD2 (6 bases). The CDR3 extends over 14 amino acids. The V end was cut by 3 bases, the J end by 5 bases, with 11 bases between. In DNA, the CDR3 is TGTGCCAGCAGTTTTTGGGGGGTTAACAATGAGCAGTTCTTC. As protein: CASSFWGVNNEQFF.

This clonotype turned up a few times. Compared with germline, one end of the junction differs, possibly owing to a read error. The chain carries TRBV7-7 and TRBJ2-3, with D unclear. There are 14 residues in the CDR3. Germline V CDR1 and CDR2: SSHAT, FNYEAQ (reference sequence). This chain's CDR3 is CASSLAGKADTQYF. The DNA of the CDR3 is TGTGCTAGCAGCTTAGCTGGGAAGGCAGATACGCAGTATTTT. Filled out from reference TRBV7-7 and TRBJ2-3, the complete variable domain reads GAGVSQSPRYKVTKRGQDVTLRCDPISSHATLYWYQQALGQGPEFLTYFNYEAQPDKSGLPSDRFSAERPEGSISTLTIQRTEQRDSAMYRCASSLAGKADTQYFGPGTRLTVL.

The chain is built from TRBV7-9 and TRBJ2-7; D tentatively reads TRBD1 or TRBD2 (5 bases each). The V end lost 4 bases, the J end lost 6 bases, and 10 bases lay between the germline ends. The CDR3 has 12 residues. Germline CDR1 SEHNR, CDR2 FQNEAQ (reference sequence). CDR3 DNA sequence: TGTGCCAGCAGCTCCCGGGACGCCGAGCAGTACGTC. Its translation is CASSSRDAEQYV.

This clonotype was seen ten or more times. This chain uses TRBV4-1 with TRBJ2-3; D not certain. The V end lost 3 bases, the J end lost 5 bases, and 6 bases lay between the germline ends. Germline loops: CDR1 MGHRA, CDR2 YSYEKL. The length of the CDR3 is 12 residues. This CDR3 is CASSHVQDTQYF. The CDR3 nucleotides read TGCGCCAGCAGCCACGTGCAAGATACGCAGTATTTT.

The J gene is TRBJ2-7, the V gene TRBV7-6; D tentatively fits TRBD1 or TRBD2 (5 bases each). Per germline, CDR1 SGHVS and CDR2 FNYEAQ. V was clipped by 4 bases and J by 7 bases, with 20 bases between them. CDR3 length: 15 residues. The CDR3 nucleotides read TGTGCCAGCAGCTGCCCTACGGGACGTTTTTTTGAGCAGTACTTC. Translation: CASSCPTGRFFEQYF. Complete variable domain (other parts from reference TRBV7-6 and TRBJ2-7): GAGVSQSPRYKVTKRGQDVALRCDPISGHVSLYWYRQALGQGPEFLTYFNYEAQQDKSGLPNDRFSAERPEGSISTLTIQRTEQRDSAMYRCASSCPTGRFFEQYFGPGTRLTVT.

V usage is TRBV12-3 or TRBV12-4 and J usage is TRBJ1-2; tentatively, D is TRBD1 (6 bases). The ends were cut back, 1 base at V and 4 bases at J, with 13 bases in the middle. This CDR3 is 15 amino acids long. DNA of the CDR3: TGTGCCAGCAGTTTAGGGGGGGCGATCGGCTATGGCTACACCTTC. It codes for CASSLGGAIGYGYTF.

This clonotype was counted ten times or more. The chain has TRBV16 and TRBJ1-1; tentatively, D is TRBD1 (5 bases). V was clipped by 5 bases and J by 3 bases, with 19 bases between them. The CDR3 sequence is 16 residues long. Germline V CDR1 and CDR2: KGHSY, FQNENV. CDR3 amino acids: CASSYAIRDSDTEAFF. In DNA, the CDR3 is TGTGCCAGCAGCTATGCTATCAGGGACTCGGACACTGAAGCTTTCTTT.

Ten or more counts support this clonotype. This chain joins TRBV6-2 or TRBV6-3 and TRBJ2-2; D gene unclear. CDR3 length: 13 amino acids. The V and J ends lost 6 bases and 8 bases respectively, with 13 bases between them. Looked up from germline, CDR1 is MNHEY and CDR2 is SVGEGT. The CDR3 region is CASREKGMGELFF. DNA for the CDR3: TGTGCCAGCAGGGAGAAGGGCATGGGGGAGCTGTTTTTT.

At least ten counts were recorded for this clonotype. The chain is built from TRBV12-3 or TRBV12-4 and TRBJ1-4; D is perhaps TRBD1 (6 bases). CDR3 length: 15 residues. V was shortened by 5 bases and J by 8 bases, with 18 bases between the two germline ends. The CDR3 loop reads CASSPSGGAREKLFF. CDR3 DNA: TGTGCCAGCAGTCCTTCGGGGGGGGCGAGGGAAAAACTGTTTTTT.

This chain links TRBV12-3 or TRBV12-4 with TRBJ1-1, with TRBD1 matching over 8 bases. This CDR3 has 14 residues. Trimming took 2 bases from V and 4 from J; bases not matched to a gene: 3. The CDR3 spells CASSLQQGGTEAFF. The CDR3 nucleotides are TGTGCCAGCAGTTTACAACAGGGGGGCACTGAAGCTTTCTTT.

In this sample, this clonotype turned up many times. The gene calls are TRBV20-1 and TRBJ2-3; 12 nucleotides line up with TRBD2. V lost 1 base, J lost 4 bases, and 3 bases stayed unmatched. The CDR3 consists of 15 residues. Germline lookup yields CDR1 DFQATT and CDR2 SNEGSKA (reference sequence). The CDR3 sequence: CSARVLAGGPDTQYF. In DNA form, the CDR3 reads TGCAGTGCTAGAGTGCTAGCGGGGGGGCCAGATACGCAGTATTTT.

This clonotype has only a few counts. The chain couples TRBV20-1 to TRBJ1-3, with 10 bases lining up with TRBD1. The germline CDR1 and CDR2 sequences are DFQATT and SNEGSKA (reference sequence). This CDR3 is 16 amino acids long. Trimming at V came to 6 bases and at J to 2 bases, leaving 10 bases not matched to a gene. The CDR3 loop is CSARCVDRGPGNTIYF. As DNA, the CDR3 is TGCAGTGCCAGATGTGTCGACAGGGGGCCTGGAAACACCATATATTTT.

This clonotype was counted only a few times. V usage is TRBV12-3 or TRBV12-4 and J usage is TRBJ1-6, with D possibly matching TRBD1 (5 bases). The CDR3 covers 18 residues. V was cut by 3 bases and J by 5 bases, with 20 bases left in between. DNA of the CDR3: TGTGCCAGCAGTTTTAATCCATCAGGGAAGGCAAATAATTCACCCCTCCACTTT. Residues: CASSFNPSGKANNSPLHF.

This clonotype was counted only a few times. V is TRBV11-2 and J is TRBJ1-3; 10 nucleotides match TRBD1. The CDR3 length is 16 residues. From germline, CDR1 is SGHAT and CDR2 FQNNGV. V gave up 5 bases and J gave up 0 bases; unmatched junction bases: 4. DNA of the CDR3: TGTGCCAGCAGCAAGAGGGACAGGGGCTCTGGAAACACCATATATTTT. Its protein is CASSKRDRGSGNTIYF.

This clonotype was counted between two and nine times. V is TRBV11-2 and J is TRBJ2-5, with 11 bases lining up with TRBD1. CDR1 and CDR2 from the germline V gene are SGHAT and FQNNGV. This CDR3 spans 17 amino acids. Trimming cost V 4 bases and J 6 bases; bases outside gene matches: 13. CDR3 sequence reads: CASSSLRTGGLKKTQYF. The CDR3 bases are TGTGCCAGCAGCTCACTTCGGACAGGGGGCTTAAAAAAGACCCAGTACTTC.

This clonotype has a count of ten or more. This chain uses TRBV3-1 with TRBJ2-7; possibly TRBD1 for D (6 bases). Between the trimmed V and J ends, which lost 5 bases and 3 bases, there was a span of 11 bases. Germline loops: CDR1 LGHDT, CDR2 YNNKEL (reference sequence). The CDR3 is made up of 13 amino acids. CDR3 sequence: CASSVTGGYEQYF. In DNA, the CDR3 is TGTGCCAGCAGCGTGACAGGAGGCTACGAGCAGTACTTC.

This chain joins TRBV11-2 and TRBJ2-3; TRBD2 matches at 7 bases. This CDR3 has 16 amino acids. Per germline, CDR1 SGHAT and CDR2 FQNNGV. V trimming: 5 bases; J trimming: 1 base; junction bases outside the gene matches: 9. The CDR3 is CASSARTSKGTDTQYF. The CDR3 DNA reads TGTGCCAGCAGCGCCCGGACTAGTAAGGGCACAGATACGCAGTATTTT.

V gene TRBV9 combines with J gene TRBJ2-5; the D gene is possibly TRBD1 (6 bases). Germline-derived CDR1 and CDR2 are SGDLS and YYNGEE. Trimming removed 1 base from V and 1 base from J, with 17 bases in between. The CDR3 totals 17 residues. In DNA, the CDR3 is TGTGCCAGCAGCGTATCTTTTAAAACAGGGTCCCAAGAGACCCAGTACTTC. Its translation: CASSVSFKTGSQETQYF.

V usage is TRBV4-1 and J usage is TRBJ2-5; 7 positions match TRBD2. J gave up 4 bases and V 1 base, and 12 bases lay outside the gene matches. Germline assignment: CDR1 MGHRA and CDR2 YSYEKL. CDR3 length: 17 residues. CDR3 DNA sequence: TGCGCCAGCAGCCAAGGGGGAGTCGGGAGGTATTTAGAGACCCAGTACTTC. Translating gives CASSQGGVGRYLETQYF.

This clonotype was seen repeatedly, ten times or more. This chain links TRBV6-2 or TRBV6-3 with TRBJ2-5; D is undetermined. Trimming removed 2 bases from V and 2 bases from J, with 9 bases in between. The CDR3 is 14 residues long. Germline V gene lookup returns CDR1 MNHEY and CDR2 SVGEGT. Written as DNA, the CDR3 is TGTGCCAGCAGTTACGGCTCCTGGCAAGAGACCCAGTACTTC. It codes for CASSYGSWQETQYF.

The rearrangement joins TRBV10-3 to TRBJ2-6, with a weak D call TRBD1 (5 bases). V lost 6 bases to trimming and J lost 0 bases, with 12 bases between them. Germline V gene sequence: CDR1 ENHRY, CDR2 SYGVKD. CDR3 length: 16 amino acids. The DNA for the CDR3 is TGTGCCATCAGGGGGCCTCTTGGCTCTGGGGCCAACGTCCTGACTTTC. It codes for CAIRGPLGSGANVLTF.

At least ten counts were recorded for this clonotype. V gene TRBV5-1 combines with J gene TRBJ2-7; possibly TRBD1 or TRBD2 for D (6 bases each). The CDR3 extends over 15 amino acids. The V end was cut by 2 bases, the J end by 0 bases, with 12 bases between. Germline values: CDR1 SGHRS, CDR2 YFSETQ. As DNA, the CDR3 is TGCGCCAGCAGCTTACGTGGGGGGCACTCCTACGAGCAGTACTTC. As protein: CASSLRGGHSYEQYF.

This clonotype was seen at least ten times. This rearrangement joins TRBV29-1 to TRBJ1-2; D uncertain. V lost 5 bases to trimming and J lost 5 bases, with 6 bases between them. The CDR3 is made up of 10 amino acids. The germline V gene encodes CDR1 SQVTM and CDR2 ANQGSEA. The CDR3 here is CSVLSYGYTF. The DNA of the CDR3 is TGCAGCGTTTTAAGTTATGGCTACACCTTC. The variable domain in full, completed from reference TRBV29-1 and TRBJ1-2, reads SAVISQKPSRDICQRGTSLTIQCQVDSQVTMMFWYRQQPGQSLTLIATANQGSEATYESGFVIDKFPISRPNLTFSTLTVSNMSPEDSSIYLCSVLSYGYTFGSGTRLTVV.

The chain is built from TRBV5-1 and TRBJ2-5, with a tentative D call TRBD2 (5 bases). The CDR3 covers 14 residues. Germline V gene lookup returns CDR1 SGHRS and CDR2 YFSETQ. The germline V and J ends were trimmed by 2 bases and 2 bases, with 10 bases remaining between them. CDR3 amino acids: CASSFSGLQETQYF. CDR3 bases: TGCGCCAGCAGCTTCAGCGGACTGCAAGAGACCCAGTACTTC.

This clonotype was seen at least ten times. This chain's CDR3 is CASSLAGADGNEQFF. The CDR3 nucleotides are TGTGCCAGCAGCTTAGCGGGAGCGGACGGGAATGAGCAGTTCTTC. The chain uses TRBV7-3 and TRBJ2-1; the match to TRBD2 covers 7 bases. This CDR3 spans 15 amino acids. CDR1 is SGHTA, CDR2 FQGTGA, per germline. J lost 7 bases, V lost 2 bases, and 8 bases had no gene match. The full variable domain, rest sourced from reference TRBV7-3 and TRBJ2-1, is GAGVSQTPSNKVTEKGKYVELRCDPISGHTALYWYRQSLGQGPEFLIYFQGTGAADDSGLPNDRFFAVRPEGSVSTLKIQRTERGDSAVYLCASSLAGADGNEQFFGPGTRLTVL.

In this sample, this clonotype turned up a few times. This chain links TRBV20-1 with TRBJ2-3; no definite D call. This CDR3 region has 11 residues. V was clipped by 1 base and J by 6 bases, with 5 bases between them. Germline V gene sequence: CDR1 DFQATT, CDR2 SNEGSKA (reference sequence). For the CDR3, the DNA is TGCAGTGCTAGAGTATTGGATACGCAGTATTTT. Protein sequence: CSARVLDTQYF.

This clonotype has more than one count but fewer than ten. V gene TRBV5-1 combines with J gene TRBJ1-3; unclear D gene. Germline-derived CDR1 and CDR2 are SGHRS and YFSETQ. The CDR3 contains 15 residues. The V end was cut by 4 bases, the J end by 0 bases, with 11 bases between. CDR3: CASSIGTDSGNTIYF. CDR3 nucleotides: TGCGCCAGCAGCATTGGTACAGACTCTGGAAACACCATATATTTT.

In nucleotides, the CDR3 is TGTGCCAGTTTGCCTACAGGGACGTTTTACAATGAGCAGTTCTTC. It translates to CASLPTGTFYNEQFF. The chain uses TRBV28 and TRBJ2-1; tentative D call: TRBD1 (6 bases). CDR3 length: 15 amino acids. V shed 9 bases and J shed 4 bases, with 19 bases lying between them. From germline, CDR1 is MDHEN and CDR2 SYDVKM.

This clonotype showed up many times. The V and J genes are TRBV20-1 and TRBJ2-5, with D possibly being TRBD1 or TRBD2 (5 bases each). V shed 3 bases and J shed 5 bases, with 13 bases lying between them. The CDR3 covers 13 residues. Germline V gene data show CDR1 as DFQATT and CDR2 as SNEGSKA (reference sequence). CDR3 DNA: TGCAGTGCTAGTGGGGGATTTTGGGAGACCCAGTACTTC. Residues: CSASGGFWETQYF.

This clonotype was observed a few times. V gene TRBV7-3 combines with J gene TRBJ2-1, with 9 bases identical to TRBD1. Germline CDR1 is SGHTA and CDR2 is FQGTGA. The CDR3 length is 15 residues. V shed 4 bases, J shed 3 bases, and the junction held 4 bases outside the gene matches. The CDR3 region is CASSSRTGDYNEQFF. The CDR3 DNA sequence: TGTGCCAGCAGCTCACGGACAGGGGACTACAATGAGCAGTTCTTC.